The clone carrying this T cell receptor (beta chain) showed up just once. What it recognizes is unknown. Researchers barred patients who had uncontrolled infection, other autoimmune disease, pregnancy or lactation. These data come from a study of T cells in Graves' hyperthyroidism and ophthalmopathy. Study-level points and caveats: Most thyroid-expanded clonotypes above 0.001 were also found in blood.

In germline, CDR1 is SGHVS, CDR2 FQNEAQ. The CDR3 is made up of 18 amino acids. V was clipped by 2 bases and J by 5 bases; unmatched bases: 17. RNA transcripts yielded amplified TCR beta CDR3 regions. Primed by the HTBI set, a first-round RT-PCR was run on the TCR CDR3. TCRdb redid the calling of the multiplex PCR reads with MiXCR, one entry per CDR3 protein. Found here are roughly 700,000 distinct CDR3 sequences, approximately 40% of them singletons; the top ten hold around 30%. This chain links TRBV7-8 with TRBJ2-5; 7 bases line up with TRBD2. The specimen was blood. The source of this sequence is a woman in her 40s with Graves' hyperthyroidism. The CDR3 spells CASSLNPWGGLLRETQYF. CDR3 nucleotide sequence: TGTGCCAGCAGCTTAAACCCCTGGGGGGGATTACTGAGGGAGACCCAGTACTTC.